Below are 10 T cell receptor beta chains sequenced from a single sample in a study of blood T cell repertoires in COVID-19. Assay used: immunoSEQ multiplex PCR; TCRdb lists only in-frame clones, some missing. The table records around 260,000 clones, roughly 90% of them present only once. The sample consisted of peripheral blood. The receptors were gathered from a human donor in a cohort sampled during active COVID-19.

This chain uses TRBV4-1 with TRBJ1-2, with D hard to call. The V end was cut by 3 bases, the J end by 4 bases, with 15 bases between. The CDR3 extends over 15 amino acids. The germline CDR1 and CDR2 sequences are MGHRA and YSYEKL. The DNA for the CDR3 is TGCGCCAGCAGCCACAACATGGGCACCAGCTATGGCTACACCTTC. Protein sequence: CASSHNMGTSYGYTF.

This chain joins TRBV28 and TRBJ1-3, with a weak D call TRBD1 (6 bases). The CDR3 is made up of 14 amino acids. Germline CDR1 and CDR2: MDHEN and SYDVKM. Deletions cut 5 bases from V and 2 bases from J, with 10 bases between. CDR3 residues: CASSRRTAGNTIYF. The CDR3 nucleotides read TGTGCCAGCAGTCGCCGGACAGCTGGAAACACCATATATTTT.

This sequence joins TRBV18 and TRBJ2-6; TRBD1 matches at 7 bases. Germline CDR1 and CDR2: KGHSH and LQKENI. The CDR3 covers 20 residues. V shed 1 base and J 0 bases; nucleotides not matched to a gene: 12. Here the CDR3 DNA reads TGTGCCAGCTCACCACAACGCGTGACAGGGCTGAGCTCTGGGGCCAACGTCCTGACTTTC. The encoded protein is CASSPQRVTGLSSGANVLTF.

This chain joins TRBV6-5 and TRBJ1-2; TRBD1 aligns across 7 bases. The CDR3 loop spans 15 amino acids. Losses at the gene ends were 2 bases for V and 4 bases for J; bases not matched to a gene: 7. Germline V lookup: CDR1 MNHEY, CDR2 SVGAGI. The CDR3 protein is CASSYADRAPYGYTF. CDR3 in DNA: TGTGCCAGCAGTTACGCCGACAGGGCACCCTATGGCTACACCTTC.

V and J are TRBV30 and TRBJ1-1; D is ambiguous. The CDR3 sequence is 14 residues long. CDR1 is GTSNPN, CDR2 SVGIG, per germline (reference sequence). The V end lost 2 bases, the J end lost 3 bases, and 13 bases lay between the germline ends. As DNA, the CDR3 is TGTGCCTGGAGTCCCGGTGCGTCGGACACTGAAGCTTTCTTT. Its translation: CAWSPGASDTEAFF. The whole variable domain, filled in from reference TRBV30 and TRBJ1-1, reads SQTIHQWPATLVQPVGSPLSLECTVEGTSNPNLYWYRQAAGRGLQLLFYSVGIGQISSEVPQNLSASRPQDRQFILSSKKLLLSDSGFYLCAWSPGASDTEAFFGQGTRLTVV.

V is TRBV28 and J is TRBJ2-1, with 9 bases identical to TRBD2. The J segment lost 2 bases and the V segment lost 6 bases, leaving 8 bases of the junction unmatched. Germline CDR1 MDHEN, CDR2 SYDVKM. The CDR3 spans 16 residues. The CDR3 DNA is TGTGCCAGCAGCGTGAGGCGGGAGGGAACCTACAATGAGCAGTTCTTC. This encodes CASSVRREGTYNEQFF.

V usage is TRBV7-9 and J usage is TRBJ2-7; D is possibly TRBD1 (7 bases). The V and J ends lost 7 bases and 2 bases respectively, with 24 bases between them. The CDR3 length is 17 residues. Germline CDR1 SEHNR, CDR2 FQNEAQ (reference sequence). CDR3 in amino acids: CASTEGDRRSGAYEQYF. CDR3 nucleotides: TGTGCCAGCACCGAGGGGGACAGAAGGTCGGGGGCCTACGAGCAGTACTTC.

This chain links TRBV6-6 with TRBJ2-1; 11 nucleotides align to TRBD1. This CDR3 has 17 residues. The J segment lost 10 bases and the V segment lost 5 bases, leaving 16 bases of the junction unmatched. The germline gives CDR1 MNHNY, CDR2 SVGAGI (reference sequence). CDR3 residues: CASSLSPGTGGRGEQFF. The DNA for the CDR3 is TGTGCCAGCAGTCTCTCCCCCGGGACAGGGGGTCGGGGGGAGCAGTTCTTC.

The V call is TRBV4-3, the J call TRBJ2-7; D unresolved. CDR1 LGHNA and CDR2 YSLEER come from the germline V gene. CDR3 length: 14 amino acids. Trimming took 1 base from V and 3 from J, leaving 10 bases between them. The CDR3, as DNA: TGCGCCAGCAGCCAAGTCGCCACTGACTACGAGCAGTACTTC. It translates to CASSQVATDYEQYF.

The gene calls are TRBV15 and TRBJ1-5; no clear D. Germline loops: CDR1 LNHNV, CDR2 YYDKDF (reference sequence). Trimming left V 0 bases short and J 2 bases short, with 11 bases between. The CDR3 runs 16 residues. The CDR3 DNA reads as TGTGCCACCAGCAGAGATCGAAGATCGGGCAATCAGCCCCAGCATTTT. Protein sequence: CATSRDRRSGNQPQHF.